This entry describes one T cell receptor (beta chain). As handled by the study authors: Amplifying reference gene primers gave estimates of nucleated cell counts. Repertoires were generated with immunoSEQ multiplex PCR, while TCRdb's copy carries only in-frame clones and drops some. V, J and clone size were drawn from that table, and D and trimming were deduced from the DNA. The sample includes over 7,500 clones, roughly 83% of them seen just once. This sample was included in a study of blood T cell repertoires in COVID-19. Study at large: The United States, Italy and Spain supplied acute and convalescent COVID-19 samples. The cDNA or gDNA used as material had been derived from T cells, B-cell-depleted T cells, or PBMCs.

V gave up 5 bases and J gave up 1 base; unmatched junction bases: 2. The CDR3 is 15 amino acids. The germline CDR1 and CDR2 sequences are SGHVS and FNYEAQ. The J gene is TRBJ1-5, the V gene TRBV7-6; 10 bases align to TRBD1. This TCR was recovered from a woman in her sixties or seventies with active COVID-19. Material for sequencing was peripheral blood. CDR3 loop: CASSTGQGSNQPQHF. Written as DNA, the CDR3 is TGTGCCAGCAGCACGGGACAGGGGAGCAATCAGCCCCAGCATTTT.